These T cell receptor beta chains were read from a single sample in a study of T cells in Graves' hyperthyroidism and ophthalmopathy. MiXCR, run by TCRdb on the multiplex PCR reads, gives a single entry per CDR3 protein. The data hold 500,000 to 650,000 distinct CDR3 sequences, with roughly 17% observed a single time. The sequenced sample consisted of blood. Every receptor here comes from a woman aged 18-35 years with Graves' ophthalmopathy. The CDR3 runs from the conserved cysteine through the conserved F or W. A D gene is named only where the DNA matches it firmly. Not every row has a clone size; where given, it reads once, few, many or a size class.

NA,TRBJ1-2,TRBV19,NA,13,TGTGCCAGCCGGGACTCCCAGATCTATGGCTACACCTTC,CASRDSQIYGYTF
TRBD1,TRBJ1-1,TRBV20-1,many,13,TGCAGTGCCGGGACAGGGGGGCTTACTGAAGCTTTCTTT,CSAGTGGLTEAFF
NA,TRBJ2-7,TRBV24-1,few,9,TGTGCCACCAGTGATCTTGGGCACTTC,CATSDLGHF
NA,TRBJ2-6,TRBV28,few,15,TGTGCCAGCAGTTTTCCCCCCTCTGGGGCCAACGTCCTGACTTTC,CASSFPPSGANVLTF
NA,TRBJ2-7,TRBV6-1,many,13,TGTGCCAGCAGTAGGGGGGTGGAGCGCGAGCAGTACTTC,CASSRGVEREQYF
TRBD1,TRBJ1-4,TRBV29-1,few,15,TGCAGCGTTGAGGATCAACAGGGGCGGCATGAAAAACTGTTTTTT,CSVEDQQGRHEKLFF
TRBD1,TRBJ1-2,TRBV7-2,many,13,TGTGCCAGCAGTGACAGGGAAGCCTATGGCTACACCTTC,CASSDREAYGYTF
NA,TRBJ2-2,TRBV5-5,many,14,TGTGCCAGCAGCTTGAATCCCCACACCGGGGAGCTGTTTTTT,CASSLNPHTGELFF
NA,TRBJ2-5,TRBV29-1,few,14,TGCAGCGTTGCGGCAGATAGGATCCAAGAGACCCAGTACTTC,CSVAADRIQETQYF
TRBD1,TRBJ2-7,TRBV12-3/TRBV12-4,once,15,TGTGCCAGCAGCCGGGGTACAGGGGGGACAGACGAGCAGTACTTC,CASSRGTGGTDEQYF
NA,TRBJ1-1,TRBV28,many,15,TGTGCCAGCAGTTTCGGCTCGACCGGGAGGACTGAAGCTTTCTTT,CASSFGSTGRTEAFF
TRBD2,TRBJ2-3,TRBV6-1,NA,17,TGTGCCAGCAGTGAAAACGGACTAGCGGGAGACACAGATACGCAGTATTTT,CASSENGLAGDTDTQYF
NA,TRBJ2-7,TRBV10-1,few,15,TGCGCCAGCAGTGAGAGCCCGGGCCGATCCTACGAGCAGTACTTC,CASSESPGRSYEQYF
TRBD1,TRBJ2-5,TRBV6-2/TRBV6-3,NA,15,TGTGCCAGCGCAAACGACCGGACAGGCCCAGAGACCCAGTACTTC,CASANDRTGPETQYF
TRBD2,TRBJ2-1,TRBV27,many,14,TGTGCCAGCAGTTTGGGCGGGAGAGGCTATGAGCAGTTCTTC,CASSLGGRGYEQFF
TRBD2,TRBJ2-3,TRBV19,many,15,TGTGCCAGTAGGAATAGCGGGGGGTCTCCTGATACGCAGTATTTT,CASRNSGGSPDTQYF
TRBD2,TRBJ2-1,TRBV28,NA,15,TGTGCCAGCAGTTTTAGCGGGGGGGCCAGTGATGAGCAGTTCTTC,CASSFSGGASDEQFF
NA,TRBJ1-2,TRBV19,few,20,TGTGCCAGTAGTATACAAATTGTGGGGGCCGCGGAGTCGGGTAACTATGGCTACACCTTC,CASSIQIVGAAESGNYGYTF
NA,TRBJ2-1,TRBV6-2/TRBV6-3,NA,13,TGTGCCAGCAGTCGTCCCCCCGTAGGAGAGCAGTTCTTC,CASSRPPVGEQFF
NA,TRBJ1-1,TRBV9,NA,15,TGTGCCAGCAGCGTTGGAGCTACCATGAACACTGAAGCTTTCTTT,CASSVGATMNTEAFF
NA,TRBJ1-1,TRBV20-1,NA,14,TGCAGTGCTAGAGGATCGGAGGGCGACACTGAAGCTTTCTTT,CSARGSEGDTEAFF
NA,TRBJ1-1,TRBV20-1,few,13,TGCAGTGCTAGTGGGCAGTTGAACACTGAAGCTTTCTTT,CSASGQLNTEAFF
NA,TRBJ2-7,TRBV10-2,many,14,TGCGCCAGCAGTGTAGTGGAGGTGAGACACGAGCAGTACTTC,CASSVVEVRHEQYF
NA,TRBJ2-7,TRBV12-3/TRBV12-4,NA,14,TGTGCCAGCAGCACAAACCGGGCCGGCTACGAGCAGTACTTC,CASSTNRAGYEQYF
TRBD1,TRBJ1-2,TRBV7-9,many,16,TGTGCCAGCAGCTTCAGACCGGGACAGGGGTACTATGGCTACACCTTC,CASSFRPGQGYYGYTF
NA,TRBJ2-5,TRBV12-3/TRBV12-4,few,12,TGTGCCAGCAGCCACCTGCAAGAGACCCAGTACTTC,CASSHLQETQYF
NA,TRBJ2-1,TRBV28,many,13,TGTGCCAGCAGTGGACATCCCTACAATGAGCAGTTCTTC,CASSGHPYNEQFF
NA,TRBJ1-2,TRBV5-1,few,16,TGCGCCAGCAGCTTGTCCAGCCTTAATACTCGCTATGGCTACACCTTC,CASSLSSLNTRYGYTF
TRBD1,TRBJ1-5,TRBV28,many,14,TGTGCCAGCAGTCGAAGACAGGGGTATCAGCCCCAGCATTTT,CASSRRQGYQPQHF